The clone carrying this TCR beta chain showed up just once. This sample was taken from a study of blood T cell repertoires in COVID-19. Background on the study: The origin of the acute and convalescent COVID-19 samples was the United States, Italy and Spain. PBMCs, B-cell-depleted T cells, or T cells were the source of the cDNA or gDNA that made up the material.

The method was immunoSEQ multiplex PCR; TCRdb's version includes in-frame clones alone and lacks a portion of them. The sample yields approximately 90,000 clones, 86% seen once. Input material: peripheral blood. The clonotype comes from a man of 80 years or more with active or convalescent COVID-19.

CDR3: CASSPRTGRNSPLHF. The CDR3 bases are TGTGCCAGCAGTCCCCGGACAGGCCGTAATTCACCCCTCCACTTT. J is TRBJ1-6 and V is TRBV2; 7 nucleotides align to TRBD1. The CDR3 extends over 15 amino acids. V lost 5 bases, J lost 6 bases, and 7 bases stayed unmatched. CDR1 is SNHLY, CDR2 FYNNEI, per germline.